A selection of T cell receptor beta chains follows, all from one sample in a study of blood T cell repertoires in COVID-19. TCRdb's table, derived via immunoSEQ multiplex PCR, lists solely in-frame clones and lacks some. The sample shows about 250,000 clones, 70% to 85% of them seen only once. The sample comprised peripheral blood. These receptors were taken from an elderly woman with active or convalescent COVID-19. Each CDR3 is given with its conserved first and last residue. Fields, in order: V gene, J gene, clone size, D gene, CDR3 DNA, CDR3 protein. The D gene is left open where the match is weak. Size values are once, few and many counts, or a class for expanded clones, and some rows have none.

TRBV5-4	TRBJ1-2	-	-	TGTGCCAGCAGCCGGGAGGGGACAAGCTATGGCTACACCTTC	CASSREGTSYGYTF
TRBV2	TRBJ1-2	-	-	TGTGCCAGCAGTCCCGTGGGGGGTTTGGTCTACACCTTC	CASSPVGGLVYTF
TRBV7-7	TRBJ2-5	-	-	TGTGCCAGCAGCCTGCGGCAGCTGGAAGAGACCCAGTACTTC	CASSLRQLEETQYF
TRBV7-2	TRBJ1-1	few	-	TGTGCCAGCAGCTTATTAGTCGGCGGAAACTTTGAAGCTTTCTTT	CASSLLVGGNFEAFF
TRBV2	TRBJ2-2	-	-	TGTGCCAGCAGGAACGACAGATGGAACACCGGGGAGCTGTTTTTT	CASRNDRWNTGELFF
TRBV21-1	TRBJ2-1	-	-	TGTGCCAGCAGCAATCCGGGTGACGATGAGCAGTTCTTC	CASSNPGDDEQFF
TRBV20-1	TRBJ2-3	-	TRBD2	TGCAGTGCTAGTCGAACTAGCGCAGATACGCAGTATTTT	CSASRTSADTQYF
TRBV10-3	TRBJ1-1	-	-	TGTGCCATCAGTGAGTCGGGACAATCGAACACTGAAGCTTTCTTT	CAISESGQSNTEAFF
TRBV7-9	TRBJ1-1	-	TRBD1	TGTGCCAGCAGCTTCCAGGGGGCAGTCACTGAAGCTTTCTTT	CASSFQGAVTEAFF
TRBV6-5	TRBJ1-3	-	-	TGTGCCAGTCGGCGGGGGTCCGACAGGACCATATATTTT	CASRRGSDRTIYF
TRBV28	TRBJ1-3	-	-	TGTGCCAGCAGTTTAGCCTTACAACGGGTTACTGGAAACACCATATATTTT	CASSLALQRVTGNTIYF
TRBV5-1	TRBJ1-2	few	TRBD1	TGCGCCAGCAGCTTGGGGGGACAGGCTAACTATGGCTACACCTTC	CASSLGGQANYGYTF
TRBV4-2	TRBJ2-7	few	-	TGTGCCAGCAGCCTCGCGGGTTCTACGGGACTGAGCTCCTACGAGCAGTACTTC	CASSLAGSTGLSSYEQYF
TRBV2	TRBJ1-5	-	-	TGTGCCAGCAGGAGGGGGGGAGGCAATCAGCCCCAGCATTTT	CASRRGGGNQPQHF
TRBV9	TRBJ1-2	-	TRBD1	TGTGCCAGCAGCGTTCAGACAGGGCAGGGTGGCTACACCTTC	CASSVQTGQGGYTF
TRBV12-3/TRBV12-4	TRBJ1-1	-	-	TGTGCCAGCAGTTTTAACCCCGGGGGTATAGCTTTCTTT	CASSFNPGGIAFF
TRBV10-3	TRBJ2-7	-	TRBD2	TGTGCCATCAACGGGGGGGAGGGCTACGAGCAGTACTTC	CAINGGEGYEQYF
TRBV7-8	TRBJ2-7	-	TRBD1	TGTGCCAGCAGCTTAGTACAGGGGGCGTACGAGCAGTACTTC	CASSLVQGAYEQYF
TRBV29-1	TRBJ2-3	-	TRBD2	TGCAGCGTTGGTGGACTAGCGGGAGGGCCCACAGATACGCAGTATTTT	CSVGGLAGGPTDTQYF
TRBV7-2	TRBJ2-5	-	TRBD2	TGTGCCAGCAGCTGGACGGGAGGGCAAGAGACCCAGTACTTC	CASSWTGGQETQYF
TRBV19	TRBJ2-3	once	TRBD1	TGTGCCAGTAGTATCGGGACAGTCCGCACAGATACGCAGTATTTT	CASSIGTVRTDTQYF
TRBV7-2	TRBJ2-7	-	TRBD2	TGTGCCAGCAGCTTAGTAGCTGCTAGCGGGAGGTACGAGCAGTACTTC	CASSLVAASGRYEQYF
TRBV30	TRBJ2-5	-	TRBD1	TGTGCCTGGGACAGGGCTTGGGAGACCCAGTACTTC	CAWDRAWETQYF
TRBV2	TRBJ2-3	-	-	TGTGCCAGCAGGACTACAGGGAATACGCAGTATTTT	CASRTTGNTQYF
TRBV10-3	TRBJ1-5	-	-	TGTGCCATCAGTGACAGGGGAAGCAATCAGCCCCAGCATTTT	CAISDRGSNQPQHF
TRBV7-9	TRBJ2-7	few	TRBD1	TGTGCCAGCAGCCATTCTCCGGACAGGTCTTACGAGCAGTACTTC	CASSHSPDRSYEQYF